Listed here are 28 T cell receptor beta chains from one sample, sequenced in a study of Graves' ophthalmopathy and Graves' hyperthyroidism. The authors amplified TCR beta CDR3 regions, and they did so from RNA transcripts for repertoire sequencing. First-round RT-PCR used HTBI primers; second-round multiplex PCR followed. TCRdb reprocessed the multiplex PCR reads with MiXCR, giving one entry per CDR3 protein. This table has 360,000 or so distinct CDR3 sequences, around 20% appearing once. What was sequenced was peripheral blood. The receptors were sampled from a woman under 30 with Graves' ophthalmopathy.

This clonotype was picked up many times. The DNA of the CDR3 is TGCGCCAGCAGCCAAGGGACGGAAACCTACGAGCAGTACTTC. Translated, it gives CASSQGTETYEQYF. The V and J genes are TRBV4-3 and TRBJ2-7; D is undetermined. Per the germline V gene, CDR1 is LGHNA and CDR2 is YSLEER. This CDR3 has 14 residues. Trimming left V 1 base short and J 2 bases short, with 9 bases between.

This clonotype was seen at least ten times. The gene calls are TRBV28 and TRBJ2-7; possible D gene TRBD1, 5 bases. The V gene's germline CDR1 is MDHEN and CDR2 SYDVKM. V lost 6 bases to trimming and J lost 0 bases, with 18 bases between them. The CDR3 has 16 residues. The CDR3 DNA follows: TGTGCCAGCAGCCGCCCCTACCGACAGATCTCCTACGAGCAGTACTTC. The encoded protein is CASSRPYRQISYEQYF.

This clonotype came up many times. This chain connects TRBV6-5 to TRBJ1-1, with TRBD1 matching over 9 bases. J was trimmed by 4 bases and V by 2 bases; bases with no gene match: 5. The germline V gene has CDR1 MNHEY and CDR2 SVGAGI. The CDR3 runs 15 residues. The CDR3 sequence is CASSYGQGKGTEAFF. CDR3 coding DNA: TGTGCCAGCAGTTACGGACAGGGGAAGGGCACTGAAGCTTTCTTT.

This clonotype was detected ten times or more. The chain combines TRBV6-5 with TRBJ1-6; D uncertain. CDR3 length equals 18 residues. V lost 2 bases and J lost 7, with 21 bases in between. In germline, CDR1 is MNHEY, CDR2 SVGAGI. CDR3 bases: TGTGCCAGCAGTTACGCTATAATCCCGACGGGGAGGAATTCACCCCTCCACTTT. It codes for CASSYAIIPTGRNSPLHF.

This clonotype was counted many times. J is TRBJ2-7 and V is TRBV29-1, with TRBD1 matching 7 bases. The ends lost 4 bases at V and 0 bases at J; junction bases unmatched: 6. Germline V lookup: CDR1 SQVTM, CDR2 ANQGSEA. This CDR3 comprises 14 residues. CDR3: CSVGDRLNSYEQYF. The DNA for the CDR3 is TGCAGCGTTGGGGACAGACTCAACTCCTACGAGCAGTACTTC.

V and J are TRBV29-1 and TRBJ2-7; maybe TRBD1 (5 bases). CDR3 length equals 12 residues. Germline values: CDR1 SQVTM, CDR2 ANQGSEA. V was shortened by 3 bases and J by 3 bases, with 9 bases between the two germline ends. DNA for the CDR3: TGCAGCGTTGAGACAGAGTTCTACGAGCAGTACTTC. It is translated as CSVETEFYEQYF.

In this sample, this clonotype turned up many times. The V gene is TRBV20-1, the J gene TRBJ1-5, with D perhaps matching TRBD1 (6 bases). The CDR3 has 15 amino acids. Trimming cost V 5 bases and J 7 bases, with 21 bases left between them. CDR1 is DFQATT and CDR2 is SNEGSKA in the germline V gene (reference sequence). The CDR3 is CSAVRGSLVDQPQHF. CDR3 nucleotides: TGCAGTGCTGTCAGGGGATCATTGGTTGACCAGCCCCAGCATTTT.

Only a few counts were recorded for this clonotype. A much larger clone is a single base away; this may be a read error. The V and J genes are TRBV30 and TRBJ2-7; TRBD1 matches at 8 bases. J lost 2 bases, V lost 7 bases, and 10 bases had no gene match. CDR1 is GTSNPN, CDR2 SVGIG, per germline (reference sequence). This CDR3 has 14 amino acids. The CDR3 sequence is CAFSGEQGAYEQYF. The DNA for the CDR3 is TGTGCCTTTTCCGGGGAACAGGGGGCCTACGAGCAGTACTTC.

This clonotype was counted a single time. This sequence joins TRBV19 and TRBJ1-2, with D perhaps matching TRBD1 (6 bases). The CDR3 consists of 13 residues. Germline V gene sequence: CDR1 LNHDA, CDR2 SQIVND (reference sequence). The V end lost 6 bases, the J end lost 9 bases, and 17 bases lay between the germline ends. CDR3 residues: CASSWTASQSYTF. The CDR3 coding sequence is TGTGCCAGTAGCTGGACAGCCAGCCAGAGCTACACCTTC. Drawing the rest from reference TRBV19 and TRBJ1-2, the complete variable domain is DGGITQSPKYLFRKEGQNVTLSCEQNLNHDAMYWYRQDPGQGLRLIYYSQIVNDFQKGDIAEGYSVSREKKESFPLTVTSAQKNPTAFYLCASSWTASQSYTFGSGTRLTVV.

This clonotype appeared many times. The chain employs TRBV19 and TRBJ2-7; a weak D match, TRBD1 (6 bases). The CDR3 covers 14 residues. V was clipped by 10 bases and J by 0 bases, with 16 bases between them. Germline-derived CDR1 and CDR2 are LNHDA and SQIVND (reference sequence). CDR3 residues: CATLDRSGSYEQYF. The CDR3 DNA sequence: TGTGCCACCCTCGACAGGTCAGGCTCCTACGAGCAGTACTTC. The whole variable domain, remainder taken from reference TRBV19 and TRBJ2-7, is DGGITQSPKYLFRKEGQNVTLSCEQNLNHDAMYWYRQDPGQGLRLIYYSQIVNDFQKGDIAEGYSVSREKKESFPLTVTSAQKNPTAFYLCATLDRSGSYEQYFGPGTRLTVT.

This clonotype was found many times. This chain links TRBV7-6 with TRBJ2-7; 9 bases match TRBD1. The germline V gene has CDR1 SGHVS and CDR2 FNYEAQ. The CDR3 is 14 residues long. V was pared by 5 bases and J by 7 bases, with 9 bases of the junction left unmatched. Here the CDR3 DNA reads TGTGCCAGCAGCGGGCCGGGACAGGGTGAGGAGCAGTACTTC. Protein: CASSGPGQGEEQYF. The variable domain in full, with the rest retrieved from reference TRBV7-6 and TRBJ2-7, is GAGVSQSPRYKVTKRGQDVALRCDPISGHVSLYWYRQALGQGPEFLTYFNYEAQQDKSGLPNDRFSAERPEGSISTLTIQRTEQRDSAMYRCASSGPGQGEEQYFGPGTRLTVT.

This clonotype was found many times. The CDR3 coding sequence is TGTGCCACCAACTGGGGCGGAACAGAGACCCAGTACTTC. It encodes CATNWGGTETQYF. The chain links TRBV28 to TRBJ2-5, with D possibly being TRBD1 (5 bases). Trimming cost V 10 bases and J 4 bases, with 16 bases left between them. CDR3 length: 13 residues. From germline, CDR1 is MDHEN and CDR2 SYDVKM.

The table lists this clonotype with a few counts. V and J are TRBV7-2 and TRBJ2-5; 8 bases map to TRBD2. Looked up from germline, CDR1 is SGHTA and CDR2 is FQGNSA. With V trimmed by 3 bases and J by 5 bases, 5 bases remained unmatched. The CDR3 loop spans 14 amino acids. The DNA of the CDR3 is TGTGCCAGCAGCTTTGCCGGGGGGGGGGAGACCCAGTACTTC. It encodes CASSFAGGGETQYF.

This clonotype was recorded many times. The rearrangement links TRBV7-3 to TRBJ1-1; TRBD1 is a possible D gene (6 bases). V gave up 4 bases and J gave up 4 bases, with 13 bases separating them. Germline loops: CDR1 SGHTA, CDR2 FQGTGA. The CDR3 covers 14 residues. CDR3 protein: CASSSGGGGTEAFF. The CDR3 DNA follows: TGTGCCAGCAGCTCTGGAGGGGGGGGCACTGAAGCTTTCTTT.

The chain has TRBV28 and TRBJ1-1; 8 nucleotides align to TRBD1. V dropped 10 bases and J dropped 7; count of bases not matched to a gene: 11. The V gene's germline CDR1 is MDHEN and CDR2 SYDVKM. The CDR3 is made up of 13 amino acids. The CDR3 protein is CAIEGQGAGEAFF. The CDR3 nucleotides are TGTGCCATCGAGGGTCAGGGGGCAGGTGAAGCTTTCTTT.

This clonotype was counted at least ten times. This chain joins TRBV7-3 and TRBJ2-3, with D possibly matching TRBD2 (5 bases). The ends were cut back, 4 bases at V and 1 base at J, with 12 bases in the middle. Germline CDR1 reads SGHTA; CDR2 reads FQGTGA. The CDR3 covers 15 residues. The CDR3 sequence: CASSSALGGTDTQYF. The CDR3 DNA reads as TGTGCCAGCAGCTCCGCCTTGGGAGGCACAGATACGCAGTATTTT.

This clonotype appeared many times. The chain carries TRBV4-3 and TRBJ2-7; D might be TRBD1 (5 bases). Germline V lookup: CDR1 LGHNA, CDR2 YSLEER. CDR3 size: 15 residues. V was clipped by 0 bases and J by 4 bases, with 13 bases between them. CDR3 DNA sequence: TGCGCCAGCAGCCAAGATCAAGGGGCTTTTTACGAGCAGTACTTC. Its translation: CASSQDQGAFYEQYF.

This chain links TRBV11-2 with TRBJ2-7; the D is unclear. The CDR3 loop spans 15 amino acids. The ends were cut back, 0 bases at V and 1 base at J, with 10 bases in the middle. Germline V CDR1 and CDR2: SGHAT, FQNNGV. The CDR3 here is CASSLEVRQSYEQYF. The CDR3 DNA follows: TGTGCCAGCAGCTTAGAGGTACGGCAATCCTACGAGCAGTACTTC.

The table lists this clonotype with many counts. This rearrangement joins TRBV19 to TRBJ1-1; perhaps TRBD1 as D (6 bases). The CDR3 is 15 residues long. Germline V gives CDR1 LNHDA, CDR2 SQIVND (reference sequence). Trimming pared 3 bases from V and 0 bases from J, leaving 11 bases between. CDR3 protein: CASSIQGTMNTEAFF. In DNA form, the CDR3 reads TGTGCCAGTAGTATCCAGGGGACAATGAACACTGAAGCTTTCTTT.

This clonotype was seen repeatedly, ten times or more. The chain has TRBV6-4 and TRBJ2-3, with a possible D match to TRBD2 (7 bases). The CDR3 covers 14 residues. V lost 4 bases to trimming and J lost 1 base, with 9 bases between them. Germline assignment: CDR1 MRHNA and CDR2 SNTAGT. For the CDR3, the DNA is TGTGCCAGCAGTGGAGGGGGGGGCACAGATACGCAGTATTTT. Translation gives CASSGGGGTDTQYF.

The sample holds many counts of this clonotype. The chain employs TRBV28 and TRBJ1-1, with a weak D call TRBD1 (5 bases). V was cut by 1 base and J by 6 bases, with 24 bases left in between. CDR3 length: 18 residues. The germline gives CDR1 MDHEN, CDR2 SYDVKM. The CDR3 spells CASSLSKGPVRAWAEAFF. The DNA for the CDR3 is TGTGCCAGCAGTTTATCAAAGGGCCCGGTCAGGGCATGGGCTGAAGCTTTCTTT.

This clonotype was detected ten times or more. CDR3 nucleotide sequence: TGTGCCAGCAGCCCCCGAACTTCGACAGGGATCCCGAACACCGGGGAGCTGTTTTTT. This codes for CASSPRTSTGIPNTGELFF. V gene TRBV7-2 combines with J gene TRBJ2-2, with TRBD1 identical over 7 bases. CDR1 is SGHTA and CDR2 is FQGNSA in the germline V gene. This CDR3 has 19 residues. V lost 5 bases, J lost 0 bases, and 15 bases stayed unmatched. Drawing the rest from reference TRBV7-2 and TRBJ2-2, the complete variable domain is GAGVSQSPSNKVTEKGKDVELRCDPISGHTALYWYRQSLGQGLEFLIYFQGNSAPDKSGLPSDRFSAERTGGSVSTLTIQRTQQEDSAVYLCASSPRTSTGIPNTGELFFGEGSRLTVL.

This clonotype was seen ten or more times. The rearrangement joins TRBV6-1 to TRBJ2-5; D not resolved. Per germline, CDR1 MNHNS and CDR2 SASEGT. This CDR3 has 13 residues. The ends were cut back, 8 bases at V and 0 bases at J, with 10 bases in the middle. CDR3 residues: CASLGPYQETQYF. The CDR3 DNA follows: TGTGCCAGCCTCGGACCGTACCAAGAGACCCAGTACTTC.

The chain links TRBV30 to TRBJ1-6; 7 bases align to TRBD1. The CDR3 spans 14 residues. Germline assignment: CDR1 GTSNPN and CDR2 SVGIG (reference sequence). V lost 8 bases, J lost 9 bases, and 13 bases stayed unmatched. The DNA for the CDR3 is TGTGCCGGTCGACAGGGTGGTATCGGTTCACCCCTCCACTTT. Encoded protein: CAGRQGGIGSPLHF.

The chain is built from TRBV12-3 or TRBV12-4 and TRBJ1-2; 7 bases align to TRBD1. The length of the CDR3 is 14 residues. Germline trimming cut 7 bases from V and 6 bases from J; bases unmatched to any gene: 11. CDR3: CASMSSTGLDGYTF. In nucleotides, the CDR3 is TGTGCCAGCATGTCCTCGACAGGGTTGGATGGCTACACCTTC.

This sequence joins TRBV6-2 or TRBV6-3 and TRBJ2-5, with 7 nucleotides matching TRBD1. The J segment lost 3 bases and the V segment lost 4 bases, leaving 23 bases of the junction unmatched. The CDR3 totals 20 residues. Germline CDR1 MNHEY, CDR2 SVGEGT. CDR3 in amino acids: CASSFPLFVRQGETKETQYF. The DNA for the CDR3 is TGTGCCAGCAGTTTCCCGCTGTTCGTAAGACAGGGAGAAACTAAAGAGACCCAGTACTTC.

This clonotype was recorded many times. The rearrangement joins TRBV11-1 to TRBJ1-3; D unclear. The germline gives CDR1 SGHAT, CDR2 FQDESV (reference sequence). V was cut by 2 bases and J by 0 bases, with 11 bases left in between. CDR3 length equals 16 residues. CDR3 DNA sequence: TGTGCCAGCAGCTTAATCGGCAGGAGCTCTGGAAACACCATATATTTT. Its protein is CASSLIGRSSGNTIYF.

Ten or more counts support this clonotype. The gene calls are TRBV30 and TRBJ1-1, with a possible D match to TRBD1 (5 bases). The germline gives CDR1 GTSNPN, CDR2 SVGIG (reference sequence). V was clipped by 5 bases and J by 8 bases, with 12 bases between them. This CDR3 contains 11 residues. The DNA for the CDR3 is TGTGCCTGGGGAAAGTCAGGGGAAGCTTTCTTT. This gives the protein CAWGKSGEAFF.